This TCR beta chain was identified in a study of cytomegalovirus exposure and HLA in healthy donors. Study-wide background: Of the donors genotyped, a few hundred in all, around 76% fell in the Caucasian-associated ancestry cluster.

Remarks on this clone: The antigen is not known.

Vbeta (60) and Jbeta (13) primers were used in the PCR. The repertoire was sequenced with immunoSEQ multiplex PCR; TCRdb's copy has only in-frame clones and lacks some. The sample contains about 110,000 clones, over 60% of which appear only once. With 0 bases removed from V and 6 bases from J, the gap between germline ends came to 9 bases. The CDR3 is made up of 13 amino acids. The germline gives CDR1 SGDLS, CDR2 YYNGEE. Whole-study findings and limits: Cytomegalovirus-associated TCR beta chains were listed, numbering more than 150. A missense variant in DCLRE1C was later tied to TCR beta V- and J-gene trimming.

The TCR comes from a woman in her fifties or sixties in good health and CMV-seropositive. Sequencing used PBMCs. The chain combines TRBV9 with TRBJ1-2, with D perhaps matching TRBD1 (5 bases). CDR3 amino acids: CASSVGGGNGYTF. DNA for the CDR3: TGTGCCAGCAGCGTAGGGGGGGGAAATGGCTACACCTTC.